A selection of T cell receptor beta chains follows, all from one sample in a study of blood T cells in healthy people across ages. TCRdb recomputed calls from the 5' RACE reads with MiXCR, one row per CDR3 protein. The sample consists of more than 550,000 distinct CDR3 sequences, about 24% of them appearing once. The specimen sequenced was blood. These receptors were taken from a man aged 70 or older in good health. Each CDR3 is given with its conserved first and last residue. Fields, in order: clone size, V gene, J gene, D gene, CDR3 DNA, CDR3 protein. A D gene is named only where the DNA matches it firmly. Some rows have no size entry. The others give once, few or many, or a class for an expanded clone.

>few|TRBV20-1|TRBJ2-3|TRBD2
TGCAGTGCTAGGGGGACTAGCGGGAATGAAATTCAGTATTTT
CSARGTSGNEIQYF
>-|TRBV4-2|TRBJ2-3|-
TGTGCCAGCAGCCAGAAGCGCCCCCTCGGCACAGATACGCAGTATTTT
CASSQKRPLGTDTQYF
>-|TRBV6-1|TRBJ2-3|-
TGTGCCAGCAGTGAAGACCGGCAGGCCACAGATACGCAGTATTTT
CASSEDRQATDTQYF
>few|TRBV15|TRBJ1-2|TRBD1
TGTGCCACCAGCAGGGGGACAGGCGGCTATGGCTACACCTTC
CATSRGTGGYGYTF
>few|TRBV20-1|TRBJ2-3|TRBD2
TGCAGTGCTAGAAAATTTAGCGGGAGGGCCACTGATACGCAGTATTTT
CSARKFSGRATDTQYF
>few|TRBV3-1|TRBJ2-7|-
TGTGCCAGCAGCCAAGTAGGAGGTACTAGATACTACTTC
CASSQVGGTRYYF
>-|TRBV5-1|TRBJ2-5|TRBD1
TGCGCCAGCAGCTCCGGACAGGGAGAAGCACAAGAGACCCAGTACTTC
CASSSGQGEAQETQYF
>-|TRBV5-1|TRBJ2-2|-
TGCGCCAGCCGGCCGGGACCCCCGAACACCGGGGAGCTGTTTTTT
CASRPGPPNTGELFF
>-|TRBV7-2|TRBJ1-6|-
TGTGCCACCGGGGATCTTTCACCCCTCCACTTT
CATGDLSPLHF
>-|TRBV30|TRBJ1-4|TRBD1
TGTGCCTGGACCGGACAGGGGCATACTGAAAAACTGTTTTTT
CAWTGQGHTEKLFF
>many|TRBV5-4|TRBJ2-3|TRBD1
TGTGCCAGCAGCTCTACAGGGGTGGGGACAGATACGCAGTATTTT
CASSSTGVGTDTQYF
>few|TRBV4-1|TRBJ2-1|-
TGCGCCAGCAGCCAGTTCTTCCGGGAGAAAGCGGCCAATGAGCAGTTCTTC
CASSQFFREKAANEQFF
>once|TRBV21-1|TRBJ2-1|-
TGTGCCAGCAGCGGAAGGGGACAGTACAATGAGCAGTTCTTC
CASSGRGQYNEQFF
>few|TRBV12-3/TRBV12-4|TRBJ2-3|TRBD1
TGTGCCAGCAGACGGGACAGCTCCACAGATACGCAGTATTTT
CASRRDSSTDTQYF
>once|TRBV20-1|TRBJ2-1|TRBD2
TGCAGTGCTAGCGCACGCGGGACTAGTCGAGACAATGAGCAGTTCTTC
CSASARGTSRDNEQFF
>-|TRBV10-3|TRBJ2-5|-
TGTGCCATCAGTGTCGTCACGGTCTGGGAGACCCAGTACTTC
CAISVVTVWETQYF
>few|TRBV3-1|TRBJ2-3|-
TGTGCCAGCAGCCAACTGGACTTCACAGATACGCAGTATTTT
CASSQLDFTDTQYF
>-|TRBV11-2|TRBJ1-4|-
TGTGCCAGCAGTTTAGGGGGGTGGGAAAAACTGTTTTTT
CASSLGGWEKLFF
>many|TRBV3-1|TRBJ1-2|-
TGTGCCAGCAGCCTAAGAGAGTTTCGGTATGGCTACACCTTC
CASSLREFRYGYTF
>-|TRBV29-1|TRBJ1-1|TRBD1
TGCAGCGTTCAGGGACAGGGCACTGAAGCTTTCTTT
CSVQGQGTEAFF
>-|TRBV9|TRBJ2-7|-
TGTGCCAGCAGCGAGAGGGAGGTAACCTACGAGCAGTACTTC
CASSEREVTYEQYF
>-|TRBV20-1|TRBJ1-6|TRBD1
TGCAGTGCGGGGGACAGGGAAAGTTCACCCCTCCACTTT
CSAGDRESSPLHF
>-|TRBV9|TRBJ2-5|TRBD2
TGTGCCAGCAGCACCACTAGCGGGAGGGTTGGAGAGACCCAGTACTTC
CASSTTSGRVGETQYF
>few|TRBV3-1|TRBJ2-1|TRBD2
TGTGCCAGCAGCCAAGGGATATTAGGACTAGGACCCTACAATGAGCAGTTCTTC
CASSQGILGLGPYNEQFF
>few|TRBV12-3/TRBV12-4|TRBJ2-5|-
TGTGCCAGCAGTTTTACCAGCATAGAGACCCAGTACTTC
CASSFTSIETQYF
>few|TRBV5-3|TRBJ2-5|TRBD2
TGTGCCAGAAGCCCGACTAGCGGTGAAGAGACCCAGTACTTC
CARSPTSGEETQYF
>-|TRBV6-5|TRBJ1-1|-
TGTGCCAGCCGCGGTGGGGGTGAGGCTTTCTTT
CASRGGGEAFF
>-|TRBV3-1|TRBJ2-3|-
TGTGCCAGCAGCCAAGATGTTGGCAACCCGACAGATACGCAGTATTTT
CASSQDVGNPTDTQYF
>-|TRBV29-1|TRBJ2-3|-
TGCAGCGTGAATGGGGGTGGAGGGGATACGCAGTATTTT
CSVNGGGGDTQYF
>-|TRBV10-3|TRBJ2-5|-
TGTGCCATCAGTGAGTCGCCGGGAAGCGAGACCCAGTACTTC
CAISESPGSETQYF
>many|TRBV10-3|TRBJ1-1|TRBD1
TGTGCCATCAGTGAGTCCCAGGGGGGTGAAGCTTTCTTT
CAISESQGGEAFF
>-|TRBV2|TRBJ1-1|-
TGTGCCAGCAGTGAAGGACAGTTGGGGACTGAAGCTTTCTTT
CASSEGQLGTEAFF
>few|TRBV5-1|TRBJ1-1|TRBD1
TGCGCCAGCAGGCTGGGACAGTTGAACACTGAAGCTTTCTTT
CASRLGQLNTEAFF
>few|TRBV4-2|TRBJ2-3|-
TGTGCCAGCAGCCAAGACCCGACTGGCACAGATACGCAGTATTTT
CASSQDPTGTDTQYF
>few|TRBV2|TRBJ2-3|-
TGTGCCAGCAGCAAACAGGGCTCCAGCACAGATACGCAGTATTTT
CASSKQGSSTDTQYF
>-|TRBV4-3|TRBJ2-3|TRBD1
TGCGCCAGCAGCCATCCCCCGGGACAGGGGGCAGATACGCAGTATTTT
CASSHPPGQGADTQYF
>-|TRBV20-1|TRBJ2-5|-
TGCAGTGCTGCACCAGGGAGAGTAGGGGAGACCCAGTACTTC
CSAAPGRVGETQYF
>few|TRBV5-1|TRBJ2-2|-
TGCGCCAGCAGCACCAGCACCGACAGTTGGGGCACCGGGGAGCTGTTTTTT
CASSTSTDSWGTGELFF
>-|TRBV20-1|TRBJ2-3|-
TGCAGTGCCTTCGGGGGACCCGGAGTAACAGATACGCAGTATTTT
CSAFGGPGVTDTQYF
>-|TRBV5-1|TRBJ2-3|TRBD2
TGCGCCAGCAGCCCCGGGACTAGCCCCCGGCGGGATACGCAGTATTTT
CASSPGTSPRRDTQYF
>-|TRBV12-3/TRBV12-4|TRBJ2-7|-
TGTGCCAGCAGCCTAACTGGCGAGCAGTACTTC
CASSLTGEQYF
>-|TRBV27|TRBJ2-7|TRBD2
TGTGCCAGCAGGGGACTAGCGGGGTTTAATCACGAGCAGTACTTC
CASRGLAGFNHEQYF
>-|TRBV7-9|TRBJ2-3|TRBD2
TGTGCCAGCAGCTTAGGTCGCGGAGCGGGAGGTAGAGATACGCAGTATTTT
CASSLGRGAGGRDTQYF
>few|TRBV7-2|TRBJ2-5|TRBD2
TGTGCCAGCAGCTTAGAGTGGACTAGTTTAGAGACCCAGTCCTTC
CASSLEWTSLETQSF
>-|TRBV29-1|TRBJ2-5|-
TGCAGCGTTTCGCCCCAAGAGACCCAGTACTTC
CSVSPQETQYF
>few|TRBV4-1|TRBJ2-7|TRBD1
TGCGCCAGCAGCCAGCCCACAGGGGGCGAGTACGAGCAGTACTTC
CASSQPTGGEYEQYF
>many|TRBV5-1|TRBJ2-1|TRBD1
TGCGCCAGCAGCTCGGGACAGGGGTCCTACAATGAGCAGTTCTTC
CASSSGQGSYNEQFF
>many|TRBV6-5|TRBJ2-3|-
TGTGCCAGCACGGAGCGGGCCACAGATACGCAGTATTTT
CASTERATDTQYF
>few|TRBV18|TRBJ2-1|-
TGTGCCAGCTCACCGAGGGGGGACTCCTACAATGAGCAGTTCTTC
CASSPRGDSYNEQFF
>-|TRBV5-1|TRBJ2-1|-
TGCGCCAGCAGCTTTTTGGGCGGGGTACTCGTCTACAATGAGCAGTTCTTC
CASSFLGGVLVYNEQFF
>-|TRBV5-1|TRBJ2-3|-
TGCGCCAGCACCCAGGGGTCTAGCACAGATACGCAGTATTTT
CASTQGSSTDTQYF
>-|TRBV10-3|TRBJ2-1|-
TGTGCCATCAGTGATGGGGGGGGCCAGTACAATGAGCAGTTCTTC
CAISDGGGQYNEQFF
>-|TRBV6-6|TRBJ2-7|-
TGTGCCAGCAGTTACAGGGGGTTTCAGAACGAGCAGTACTTC
CASSYRGFQNEQYF
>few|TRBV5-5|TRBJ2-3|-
TGTGCCAGCAGCTTGGTAGCGGAGATTAGCACAGATACGCAGTATTTT
CASSLVAEISTDTQYF
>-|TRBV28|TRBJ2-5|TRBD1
TGTGCCAGCAGTTTATGGGACAGGGGGCTGGAGACCCAGTACTTC
CASSLWDRGLETQYF
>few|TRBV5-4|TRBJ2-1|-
TGTGCCAGCAGCACCAGGGGGGGGCCGAGCTCCTACAATGAGCAGTTCTTC
CASSTRGGPSSYNEQFF
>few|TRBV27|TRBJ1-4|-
TGTGCCAGCAGTTTGAGACAGGCGGAGGAAAAACTGTTTTTT
CASSLRQAEEKLFF
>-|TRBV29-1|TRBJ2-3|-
TGCAGCGTTGGGGTCCGGATCCTTCCTTTAGCAGATACGCAGTATTTT
CSVGVRILPLADTQYF
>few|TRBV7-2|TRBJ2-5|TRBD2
TGTGCCAGCAGCTTAGCCGCGGGGGGGCTAGGGACCCAGTACTTC
CASSLAAGGLGTQYF
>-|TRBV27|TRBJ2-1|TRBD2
TGTGCCAGCAGTCTCTTAGCGGGGAGGTACAATGAGCAGTTCTTC
CASSLLAGRYNEQFF